Presented here are 21 T cell receptor beta chains from one specimen sequenced in a study of blood T cell repertoires in COVID-19. Some clones are missing from TCRdb's copy, which holds only in-frame ones; the method was immunoSEQ multiplex PCR. The table lists approximately 300,000 clones, roughly 90% of them singletons. Material for sequencing was PBMCs or T cells enriched from blood (not recorded which). Receptors were obtained from a woman younger than 45 who had recovered from COVID-19.

V usage is TRBV4-2 and J usage is TRBJ2-5; 9 nucleotides align to TRBD1. J gave up 11 bases and V 4 bases, and 8 bases lay outside the gene matches. CDR1 is LGHNA and CDR2 is YNFKEQ in the germline V gene. CDR3 length equals 13 residues. The CDR3 bases are TGTGCCAGCAGCCCGGGACAGGGAGGGGTTCAGTACTTC. It encodes CASSPGQGGVQYF.

The V gene is TRBV28, the J gene TRBJ2-5; weak D call: TRBD2 (6 bases). In germline, CDR1 is MDHEN, CDR2 SYDVKM. V was pared by 10 bases and J by 7 bases, with 19 bases between. The CDR3 has 13 amino acids. The CDR3 coding sequence is TGTGCCACCGACGGGGGTGCGGGTTGGACCCAGTACTTC. It specifies CATDGGAGWTQYF.

The rearrangement uses TRBV28 and TRBJ1-1; 8 bases agree with TRBD1. The CDR3 length is 19 residues. Losses at the gene ends were 5 bases for V and 0 bases for J; bases not matched to a gene: 17. Germline V gene lookup returns CDR1 MDHEN and CDR2 SYDVKM. CDR3 residues: CASSRSGTGRIRLNTEAFF. The DNA of the CDR3 is TGTGCCAGCAGTCGATCGGGGACAGGCCGAATAAGATTGAACACTGAAGCTTTCTTT.

The V and J genes are TRBV5-1 and TRBJ2-3; D perhaps matches TRBD2 (6 bases). Trimming took 5 bases from V and 2 from J, leaving 12 bases between them. Germline values: CDR1 SGHRS, CDR2 YFSETQ. The CDR3 extends over 14 amino acids. The CDR3 loop reads CASRSGVNTDTQYF. The CDR3 DNA is TGCGCCAGCAGGTCGGGAGTAAACACAGATACGCAGTATTTT.

The chain employs TRBV7-9 and TRBJ1-2; perhaps TRBD1 as D (6 bases). Germline CDR1 is SEHNR and CDR2 is FQNEAQ (reference sequence). The ends were cut back, 0 bases at V and 8 bases at J, with 7 bases in the middle. This CDR3 has 12 amino acids. CDR3 sequence (DNA): TGTGCCAGCAGCTTAGCCCAGGGGGGCTACACCTTC. Translated: CASSLAQGGYTF.

This clone occurred once. V is TRBV11-1 and J is TRBJ2-3; 9 bases line up with TRBD1. V was pared by 4 bases and J by 1 base, with 0 bases of the junction left unmatched. The germline gives CDR1 SGHAT, CDR2 FQDESV (reference sequence). This CDR3 comprises 14 residues. The DNA for the CDR3 is TGTGCCAGCAGCTGGGACAGGGGCACAGATACGCAGTATTTT. It translates to CASSWDRGTDTQYF.

This rearrangement joins TRBV11-2 to TRBJ2-3; 9 nucleotides align to TRBD1. Per the germline V gene, CDR1 is SGHAT and CDR2 is FQNNGV. V dropped 1 base and J dropped 3; count of bases not matched to a gene: 2. The CDR3 is 15 amino acids. CDR3 in DNA: TGTGCCAGCAGCTTAGCCGGGACAGGGACAGATACGCAGTATTTT. It translates to CASSLAGTGTDTQYF.

The chain carries TRBV25-1 and TRBJ2-1; D perhaps matches TRBD2 (6 bases). V lost 7 bases, J lost 1 base, and 8 bases lay in between. The length of the CDR3 is 13 residues. Germline CDR1 is MGHDK and CDR2 is SYGVNS. CDR3 nucleotide sequence: TGTGCCAGCAAGGAGGGGTCCTACAATGAGCAGTTCTTC. Protein sequence: CASKEGSYNEQFF.

V usage is TRBV24-1 and J usage is TRBJ1-1, with 7 bases fitting TRBD1. Trimming removed 2 bases from V and 7 bases from J; junction bases left unmatched: 6. Germline V CDR1 and CDR2: KGHDR, SFDVKD. This CDR3 comprises 14 residues. CDR3 amino acids: CATSDSNRGNEAFF. The CDR3 region has the DNA TGTGCCACCAGTGATTCTAACAGGGGAAATGAAGCTTTCTTT.

CDR3 loop: CASYEEASYEQYF. CDR3 coding DNA: TGTGCCAGCTACGAGGAGGCCTCCTACGAGCAGTACTTC. The V gene is TRBV28, the J gene TRBJ2-7; TRBD2 is a possible D gene (5 bases). V lost 8 bases and J lost 0, with 11 bases in between. CDR3 size: 13 residues. The germline CDR1 and CDR2 sequences are MDHEN and SYDVKM. The whole variable domain, filled in from reference TRBV28 and TRBJ2-7, reads DVKVTQSSRYLVKRTGEKVFLECVQDMDHENMFWYRQDPGLGLRLIYFSYDVKMKEKGDIPEGYSVSREKKERFSLILESASTNQTSMYLCASYEEASYEQYFGPGTRLTVT.

This chain connects TRBV28 to TRBJ1-5; D ambiguous. The CDR3 has 14 residues. The V and J ends lost 8 bases and 3 bases respectively, with 14 bases between them. Per germline, CDR1 MDHEN and CDR2 SYDVKM. The DNA of the CDR3 is TGTGCCAGCCTATCTCGACTGTTCAATCAGCCCCAGCATTTT. This encodes CASLSRLFNQPQHF.

V gene TRBV28 combines with J gene TRBJ2-7; the match to TRBD2 covers 12 bases. This CDR3 spans 16 amino acids. Germline-derived CDR1 and CDR2 are MDHEN and SYDVKM. The J segment lost 5 bases and the V segment lost 2 bases, leaving 7 bases of the junction unmatched. The CDR3 reads CASSLPPLAGGHEQYF. The CDR3 DNA follows: TGTGCCAGCAGTTTACCCCCTCTAGCGGGGGGGCACGAGCAGTACTTC.

J is TRBJ1-3 and V is TRBV19; possible D gene TRBD1, 5 bases. V dropped 10 bases and J dropped 2 bases, with 9 bases sitting between them. Germline V CDR1 and CDR2: LNHDA, SQIVND (reference sequence). This CDR3 region has 12 residues. CDR3 nucleotides: TGTGCCACCTCGACAGCTGGAAACACCATATATTTT. It codes for CATSTAGNTIYF.

Only a few counts were recorded for this clone. The rearrangement joins TRBV24-1 to TRBJ2-1, with 8 bases that match TRBD2. The CDR3 extends over 13 amino acids. Looked up from germline, CDR1 is KGHDR and CDR2 is SFDVKD. V shed 9 bases, J shed 7 bases, and the junction held 7 bases outside the gene matches. CDR3 DNA sequence: TGTGCCACCGCCGGGACTAGGAGGAATGAGCAGTTCTTC. Amino acid sequence: CATAGTRRNEQFF.

The chain uses TRBV29-1 and TRBJ2-1, with D possibly matching TRBD2 (6 bases). V gave up 7 bases and J gave up 4 bases, with 17 bases separating them. Germline CDR1 reads SQVTM; CDR2 reads ANQGSEA. The CDR3 is 14 residues long. CDR3 residues: CSAEEGWVYNEQFF. The CDR3 bases are TGCAGCGCTGAGGAGGGGTGGGTTTACAATGAGCAGTTCTTC.

The CDR3 nucleotides are TGTGCCAGTAGCACCAAGGGACAGGGGTCGAATGAGCAGTTCTTC. Its translation: CASSTKGQGSNEQFF. The chain employs TRBV19 and TRBJ2-1, with 10 positions matching TRBD1. V lost 6 bases to trimming and J lost 7 bases; unmatched junction nucleotides: 9. The germline V gene encodes CDR1 LNHDA and CDR2 SQIVND (reference sequence). The CDR3 consists of 15 residues.

This chain uses TRBV28 with TRBJ2-3; 9 bases match TRBD2. V lost 8 bases and J lost 3; bases outside the gene matches: 6. In germline, CDR1 is MDHEN, CDR2 SYDVKM. CDR3 size: 14 residues. CDR3 DNA: TGTGCCAGCCAGAGCGGGGGGTCTACAGATACGCAGTATTTT. Translation gives CASQSGGSTDTQYF.

V gene TRBV10-3 combines with J gene TRBJ2-7, with a possible D match to TRBD1 (7 bases). CDR1 and CDR2 from the germline V gene are ENHRY and SYGVKD. The CDR3 spans 11 residues. Between the trimmed V and J ends, which lost 10 bases and 3 bases, there was a span of 10 bases. The CDR3 region has the DNA TGTGCCAGCGGGACAGTCTACGAGCAGTACTTC. As protein: CASGTVYEQYF.

The chain employs TRBV12-1 and TRBJ1-2; the table gives TRBD1 as D, unverified against the DNA. TRBV12-1 is described as a pseudogene. The CDR3 totals 15 residues. The CDR3: CASGGTGITSYGYTF. The DNA for the CDR3 is TGTGCCAGCGGCGGAACAGGGATTACGAGCTATGGCTACACCTTC.

This clone has a handful of counts. The CDR3 region has the DNA TGTGCCAGCAGACCCCTACAGGGGGCAGATCAAGAGACCCAGTACTTC. It yields the protein CASRPLQGADQETQYF. V usage is TRBV28 and J usage is TRBJ2-5, with TRBD1 matching over 9 bases. V gave up 6 bases and J gave up 2 bases; unmatched junction bases: 10. Germline CDR1 and CDR2: MDHEN and SYDVKM. This CDR3 is built from 16 residues.

V and J are TRBV5-1 and TRBJ2-2; 9 bases agree with TRBD2. V was clipped by 2 bases and J by 5 bases; unmatched bases: 13. Germline-derived CDR1 and CDR2 are SGHRS and YFSETQ. The CDR3 sequence is 18 residues long. The CDR3 nucleotides are TGCGCCAGCAGCTTCTATAGCGGGAGCCGATCAGAAACCGGGGAGCTGTTTTTT. This translates into CASSFYSGSRSETGELFF.